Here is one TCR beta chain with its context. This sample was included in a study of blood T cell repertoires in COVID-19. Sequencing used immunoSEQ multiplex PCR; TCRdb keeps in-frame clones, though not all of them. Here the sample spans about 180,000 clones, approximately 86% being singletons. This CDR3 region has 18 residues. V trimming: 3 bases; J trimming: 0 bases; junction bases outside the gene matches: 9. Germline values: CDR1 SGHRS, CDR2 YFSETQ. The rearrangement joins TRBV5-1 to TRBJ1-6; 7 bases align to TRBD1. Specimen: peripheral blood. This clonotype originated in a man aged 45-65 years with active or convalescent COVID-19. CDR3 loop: CASSYYQQGSSYNSPLHF. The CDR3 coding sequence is TGCGCCAGCAGCTACTATCAACAGGGGAGCTCCTATAATTCACCCCTCCACTTT.